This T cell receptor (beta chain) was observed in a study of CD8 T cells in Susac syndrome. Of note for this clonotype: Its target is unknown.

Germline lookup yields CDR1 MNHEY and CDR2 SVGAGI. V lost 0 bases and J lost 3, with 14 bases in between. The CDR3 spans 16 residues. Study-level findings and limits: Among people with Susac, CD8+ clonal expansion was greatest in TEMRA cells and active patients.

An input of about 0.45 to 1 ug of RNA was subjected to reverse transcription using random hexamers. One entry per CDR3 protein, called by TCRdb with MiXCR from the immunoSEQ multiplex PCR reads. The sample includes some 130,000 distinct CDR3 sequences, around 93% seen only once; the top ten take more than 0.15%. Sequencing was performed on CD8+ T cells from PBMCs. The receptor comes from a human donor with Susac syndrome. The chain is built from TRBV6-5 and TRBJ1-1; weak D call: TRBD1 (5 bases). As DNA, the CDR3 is TGTGCCAGCAGTTACTCCGCCGGGACGGCTGACACTGAAGCTTTCTTT. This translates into CASSYSAGTADTEAFF.